This T cell receptor (beta chain) is from a study of early T cells in non-severe SARS-CoV-2 infection. V lost 2 bases and J lost 12; bases outside the gene matches: 3. The CDR3 consists of 13 residues. Germline V lookup: CDR1 SGHRS, CDR2 YFSETQ. Whole-study findings and limits: Using VDJdb, the matching emphasized anti-spike CD8 responses while missing private and CD4 specificities.

This clonotype was counted between two and nine times. Antigen specificity is unknown. Individual cDNA molecules received unique molecular identifiers during library preparation. One entry per CDR3 protein, called by TCRdb with MiXCR from the 5' RACE reads. The sample comprises about 97,000 distinct CDR3 sequences, roughly 9.6% of which are singletons, and around 4.7% rests with the top ten. This clonotype was obtained from an adult who was a healthcare worker with PCR-confirmed SARS-CoV-2 infection or an uninfected control (not recorded which). The specimen comprised whole blood, sampled at baseline. This chain joins TRBV5-1 and TRBJ2-1; 12 positions match TRBD2. The CDR3 here is CASSFLAGGPQFF. CDR3 in DNA: TGCGCCAGCAGCTTTCTAGCGGGGGGGCCGCAGTTCTTC.